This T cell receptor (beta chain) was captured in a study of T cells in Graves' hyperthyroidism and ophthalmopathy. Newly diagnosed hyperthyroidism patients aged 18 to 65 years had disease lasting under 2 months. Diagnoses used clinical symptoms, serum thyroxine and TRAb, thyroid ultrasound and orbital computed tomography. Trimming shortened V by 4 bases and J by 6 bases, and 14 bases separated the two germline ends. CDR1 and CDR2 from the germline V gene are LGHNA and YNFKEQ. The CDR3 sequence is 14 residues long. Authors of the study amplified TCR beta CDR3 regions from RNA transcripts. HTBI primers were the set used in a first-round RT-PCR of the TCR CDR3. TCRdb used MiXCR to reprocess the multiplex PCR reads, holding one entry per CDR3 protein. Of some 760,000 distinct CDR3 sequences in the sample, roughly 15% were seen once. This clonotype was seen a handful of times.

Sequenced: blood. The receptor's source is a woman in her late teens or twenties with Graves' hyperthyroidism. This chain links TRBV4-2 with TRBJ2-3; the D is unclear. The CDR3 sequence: CASSPTSPSDTQYF. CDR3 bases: TGTGCCAGCAGCCCGACCTCCCCTAGTGATACGCAGTATTTT.